This T cell receptor (beta chain) is drawn from a study of beta chain features in type 1 diabetes. As concerns this clone: Its antigen is as yet unknown.

Trimming stripped 3 bases from V and 1 base from J, with 7 bases between. Per germline, CDR1 LNHDA and CDR2 SQIVND (reference sequence). This CDR3 comprises 13 residues. Study-wide results and limits: Shorter TCRB CDR3s, moderately but significantly so, were found in Type 1 diabetes patients in all four CD4+ subsets.

Around 0.12 L of blood, on average, came from one heparinised draw per donor. CD45RO/CCR7/CD25/CD127/CD95/CD27 sorting isolated CD4+ naive, central memory, regulatory and stem cell-like memory cells. Every isolated RNA sample was fully reverse transcribed, so sequencing captured expressed TCRB transcripts. This table comes from immunoSEQ multiplex PCR, and its TCRdb copy is limited to in-frame clones, with some not included. The sample holds some 700,000 clones, roughly an eighth seen once. The receptor was isolated from a man between 18 and 29 years old with type 1 diabetes. The sequencing input was naive CD4+ T cells from blood. J is TRBJ2-7 and V is TRBV19; unclear D gene. CDR3 region: CASSIDISYEQYF. CDR3 sequence (DNA): TGTGCCAGTAGTATTGACATATCCTACGAGCAGTACTTC.